One sample yielded the 8 T cell receptor beta chains listed below, sequenced in a study of vaccination effects on CD4 cells after COVID-19. Using viral peptide pools, the ViraFEST assay grew out antigen-specific CD4+ T cells prior to sequencing. CD4+ T cell isolation took place after 10 days of culture. Generated by immunoSEQ multiplex PCR, the TCRdb table keeps only in-frame clones and is missing some. The sample consists of just over 20,000 clones, 70% to 80% of them appearing once. These TCRs are of unknown antigen specificity. Sample: CD4+ T cells from PBMCs cultured with HCoV-229E spike peptides, taken before COVID-19 vaccination. The receptors here all came from a human donor who received a COVID-19 vaccine.

The V call is TRBV5-8, the J call TRBJ1-2; 7 nucleotides line up with TRBD1. Germline V lookup: CDR1 SGHTS, CDR2 YDEGEE. The CDR3 runs 17 residues. V trimming: 1 base; J trimming: 3 bases; junction bases outside the gene matches: 12. In DNA form, the CDR3 reads TGTGCCAGCAGCTTGTATTTTCTGGCAGGGGGAGACTATGGCTACACCTTC. It codes for CASSLYFLAGGDYGYTF.

The sample holds one count of this clone. Here the CDR3 reads CASSTGLETQYF. In nucleotides, the CDR3 is TGTGCCAGCTCGACAGGGCTGGAGACCCAGTACTTC. The chain joins TRBV3-1 (or the pseudogene TRBV3-2) to TRBJ2-5; 7 bases align to TRBD1. Germline CDR1 LGHDT, CDR2 YNNKEL (reference sequence). There are 12 residues in the CDR3. Germline trimming cut 8 bases from V and 5 bases from J; bases unmatched to any gene: 5.

This clone was seen once. V is TRBV19 and J is TRBJ2-7; D tentatively reads TRBD1 or TRBD2 (5 bases each). Trimming took 2 bases from V and 0 from J, leaving 14 bases between them. This CDR3 has 16 amino acids. CDR1 is LNHDA and CDR2 is SQIVND in the germline V gene (reference sequence). Here the CDR3 reads CASSITPRGSSYEQYF. The CDR3 coding sequence is TGTGCCAGTAGTATAACGCCGAGGGGAAGCTCCTACGAGCAGTACTTC.

V and J are TRBV19 and TRBJ2-7; D gene unclear. CDR1 and CDR2 (germline): LNHDA, SQIVND (reference sequence). The CDR3 runs 15 residues. V was shortened by 5 bases and J by 0 bases, with 14 bases between the two germline ends. CDR3 sequence: CASSPEDVSSYEQYF. CDR3 coding DNA: TGTGCCAGTAGTCCCGAAGACGTGAGCTCCTACGAGCAGTACTTC.

The gene calls are TRBV6-1 and TRBJ1-4; D gene ambiguous. V was clipped by 4 bases and J by 0 bases, with 12 bases between them. Per the germline V gene, CDR1 is MNHNS and CDR2 is SASEGT. This CDR3 contains 16 residues. The CDR3 here is CASSGEVSATNEKLFF. CDR3 coding DNA: TGTGCCAGCAGTGGAGAGGTCAGCGCAACTAATGAAAAACTGTTTTTT.

The gene calls are TRBV6-1 and TRBJ2-1, with 7 bases aligning to TRBD2. The length of the CDR3 is 15 residues. Per the germline V gene, CDR1 is MNHNS and CDR2 is SASEGT. J lost 4 bases, V lost 3 bases, and 6 bases had no gene match. CDR3 sequence reads: CASSDVASGYNEQFF. In DNA, the CDR3 is TGTGCCAGCAGTGACGTTGCTAGCGGATACAATGAGCAGTTCTTC.

The rearrangement uses TRBV2 and TRBJ2-3, with 7 nucleotides matching TRBD2. The length of the CDR3 is 15 residues. V shed 1 base and J 3 bases; nucleotides not matched to a gene: 4. Germline V gives CDR1 SNHLY, CDR2 FYNNEI. The CDR3 DNA follows: TGTGCCAGCAGTGAAGGTGGTAGCGGGACAGATACGCAGTATTTT. This encodes CASSEGGSGTDTQYF.

This clone has just one count. The chain couples TRBV4-2 to TRBJ2-3, with D possibly TRBD2 on 6 matching bases. Germline CDR1 LGHNA, CDR2 YNFKEQ. The CDR3 totals 13 residues. The V and J ends lost 2 bases and 3 bases respectively, with 6 bases between them. CDR3 sequence (DNA): TGTGCCAGCAGCCAACTAGCGACAGATACGCAGTATTTT. Translated, it gives CASSQLATDTQYF.